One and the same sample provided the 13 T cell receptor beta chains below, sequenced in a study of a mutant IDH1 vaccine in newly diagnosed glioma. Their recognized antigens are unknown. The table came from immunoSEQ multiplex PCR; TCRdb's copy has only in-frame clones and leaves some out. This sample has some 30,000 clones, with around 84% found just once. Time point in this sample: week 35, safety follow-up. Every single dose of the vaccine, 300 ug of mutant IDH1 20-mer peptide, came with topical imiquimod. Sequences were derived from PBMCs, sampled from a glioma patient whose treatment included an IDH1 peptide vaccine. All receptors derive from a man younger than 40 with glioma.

For the CDR3, the DNA is TGCGCCAGCAGCTTCGCCCAACCAAACACCGGGGAGCTGTTTTTT. As protein: CASSFAQPNTGELFF. This chain uses TRBV5-1 with TRBJ2-2; D is undetermined. Trimming shortened V by 2 bases and J by 2 bases, and 10 bases separated the two germline ends. From germline, CDR1 is SGHRS and CDR2 YFSETQ. The length of the CDR3 is 15 residues.

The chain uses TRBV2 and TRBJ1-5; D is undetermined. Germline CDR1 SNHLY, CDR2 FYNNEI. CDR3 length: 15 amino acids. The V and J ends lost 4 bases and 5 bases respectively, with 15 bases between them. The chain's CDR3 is CASSARARGYQPQHF. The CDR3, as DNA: TGTGCCAGCAGTGCCCGAGCTCGGGGTTATCAGCCCCAGCATTTT.

The CDR3 spells CASSSGASGRFRETQYF. The CDR3 DNA sequence: TGTGCCAGCAGCTCTGGGGCTAGCGGGAGGTTCAGAGAGACCCAGTACTTC. The rearrangement joins TRBV11-2 to TRBJ2-5; 11 positions match TRBD2. The CDR3 spans 17 residues. CDR1 SGHAT and CDR2 FQNNGV come from the germline V gene. With 4 bases clipped from V and 4 bases from J, the junction kept 11 bases outside the gene matches. The full variable domain, with the rest looked up from reference TRBV11-2 and TRBJ2-5, is EAGVAQSPRYKIIEKRQSVAFWCNPISGHATLYWYQQILGQGPKLLIQFQNNGVVDDSQLPKDRFSAERLKGVDSTLKIQPAKLEDSAVYLCASSSGASGRFRETQYFGPGTRLLVL.

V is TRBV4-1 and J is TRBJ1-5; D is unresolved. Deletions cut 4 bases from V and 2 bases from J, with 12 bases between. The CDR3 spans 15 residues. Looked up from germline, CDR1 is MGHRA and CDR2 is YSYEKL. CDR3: CASSPHWQGNQPQHF. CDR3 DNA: TGCGCCAGCAGCCCCCACTGGCAGGGCAATCAGCCCCAGCATTTT.

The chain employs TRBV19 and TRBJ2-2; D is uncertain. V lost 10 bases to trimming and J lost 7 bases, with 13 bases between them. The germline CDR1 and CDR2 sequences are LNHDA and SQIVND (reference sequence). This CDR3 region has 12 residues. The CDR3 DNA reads TGTGCCACCAAGTCCCGGCACGGGGAGCTGTTTTTT. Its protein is CATKSRHGELFF.

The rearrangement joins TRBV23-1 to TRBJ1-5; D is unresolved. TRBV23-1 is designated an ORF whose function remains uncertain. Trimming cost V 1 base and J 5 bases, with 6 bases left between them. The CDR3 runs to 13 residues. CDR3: CASSQYSDQPQHF. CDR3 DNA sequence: TGCGCCAGCAGTCAATATTCCGATCAGCCCCAGCATTTT.

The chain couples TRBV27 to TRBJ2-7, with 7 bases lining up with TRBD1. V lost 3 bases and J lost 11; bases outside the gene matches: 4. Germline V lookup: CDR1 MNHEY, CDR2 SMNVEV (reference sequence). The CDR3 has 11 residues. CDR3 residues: CASSLGQLEYF. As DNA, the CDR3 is TGTGCCAGCAGTTTGGGACAGCTTGAGTACTTC.

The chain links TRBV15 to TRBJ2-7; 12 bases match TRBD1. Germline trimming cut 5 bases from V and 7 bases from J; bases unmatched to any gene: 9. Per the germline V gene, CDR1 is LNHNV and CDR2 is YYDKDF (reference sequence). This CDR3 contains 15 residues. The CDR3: CATSDPGQGAREQYF. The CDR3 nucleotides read TGTGCCACCAGCGACCCGGGACAGGGGGCTCGGGAGCAGTACTTC.

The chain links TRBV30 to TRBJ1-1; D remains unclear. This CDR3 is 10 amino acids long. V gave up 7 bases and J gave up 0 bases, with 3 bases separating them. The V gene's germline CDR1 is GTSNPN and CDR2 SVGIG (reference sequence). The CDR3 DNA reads TGTGCCTTTATGAACACTGAAGCTTTCTTT. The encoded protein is CAFMNTEAFF. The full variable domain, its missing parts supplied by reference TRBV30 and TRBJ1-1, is SQTIHQWPATLVQPVGSPLSLECTVEGTSNPNLYWYRQAAGRGLQLLFYSVGIGQISSEVPQNLSASRPQDRQFILSSKKLLLSDSGFYLCAFMNTEAFFGQGTRLTVV.

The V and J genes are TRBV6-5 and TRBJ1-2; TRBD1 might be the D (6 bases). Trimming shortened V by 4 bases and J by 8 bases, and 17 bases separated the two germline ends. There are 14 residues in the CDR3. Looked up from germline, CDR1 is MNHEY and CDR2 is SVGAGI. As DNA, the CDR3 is TGTGCCAGCAGTTCCCAGTTTGTAGGGGGAGGCTACACCTTC. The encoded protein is CASSSQFVGGGYTF.

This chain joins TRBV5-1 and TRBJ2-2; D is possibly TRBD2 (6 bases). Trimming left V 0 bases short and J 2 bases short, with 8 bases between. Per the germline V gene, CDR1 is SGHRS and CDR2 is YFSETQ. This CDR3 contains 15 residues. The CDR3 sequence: CASSLAAGNTGELFF. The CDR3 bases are TGCGCCAGCAGCTTGGCCGCGGGAAACACCGGGGAGCTGTTTTTT.

CDR3 DNA sequence: TGTGCCAGCCGATCCGGGACTAGGGTGGGGTCGGAGCAGTACTTC. Translated: CASRSGTRVGSEQYF. The J gene is TRBJ2-7, the V gene TRBV27, with TRBD2 matching over 8 bases. This CDR3 comprises 15 residues. Trimming cost V 8 bases and J 7 bases; bases outside gene matches: 16. Germline CDR1 MNHEY, CDR2 SMNVEV (reference sequence).

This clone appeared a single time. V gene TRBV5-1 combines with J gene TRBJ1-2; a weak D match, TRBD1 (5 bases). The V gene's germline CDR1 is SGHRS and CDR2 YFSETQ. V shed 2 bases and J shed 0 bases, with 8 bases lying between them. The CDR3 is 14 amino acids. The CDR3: CASSFGAANYGYTF. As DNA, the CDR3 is TGCGCCAGCAGCTTTGGGGCGGCTAACTATGGCTACACCTTC.